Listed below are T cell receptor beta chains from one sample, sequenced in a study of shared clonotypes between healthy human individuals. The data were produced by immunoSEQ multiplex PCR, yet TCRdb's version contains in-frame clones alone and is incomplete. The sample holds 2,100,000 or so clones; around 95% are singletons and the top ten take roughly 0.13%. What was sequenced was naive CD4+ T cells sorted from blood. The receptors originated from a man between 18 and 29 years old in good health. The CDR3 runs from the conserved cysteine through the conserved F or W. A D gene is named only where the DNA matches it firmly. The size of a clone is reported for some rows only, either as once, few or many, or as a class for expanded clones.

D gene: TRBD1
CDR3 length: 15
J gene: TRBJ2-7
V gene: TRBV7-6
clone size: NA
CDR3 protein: CASSARYRGAYEQYF
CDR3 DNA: TGTGCCAGCAGCGCTCGATACAGGGGTGCCTACGAGCAGTACTTC

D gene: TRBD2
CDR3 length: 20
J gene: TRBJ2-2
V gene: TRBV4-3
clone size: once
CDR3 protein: CASSQDLSSGRNGGTGELFF
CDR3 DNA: TGCGCCAGCAGCCAAGATCTGTCTAGCGGGAGGAATGGGGGTACCGGGGAGCTGTTTTTT

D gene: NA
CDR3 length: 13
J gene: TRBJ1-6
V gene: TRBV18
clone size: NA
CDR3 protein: CASSTGSNSPLHF
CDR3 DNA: TGTGCCAGCTCAACCGGAAGTAATTCACCCCTCCACTTT

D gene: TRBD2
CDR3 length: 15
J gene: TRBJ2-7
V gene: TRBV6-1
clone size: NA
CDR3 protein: CASSEAGGQAYEQYF
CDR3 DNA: TGTGCCAGCAGTGAAGCGGGAGGGCAGGCTTACGAGCAGTACTTC

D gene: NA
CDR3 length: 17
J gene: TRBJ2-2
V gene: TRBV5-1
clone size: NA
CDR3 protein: CASSLVAGQGYTGELFF
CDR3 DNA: TGCGCCAGCAGCTTGGTGGCAGGTCAGGGGTACACCGGGGAGCTGTTTTTT

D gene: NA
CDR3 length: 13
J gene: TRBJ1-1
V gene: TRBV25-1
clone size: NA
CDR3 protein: CASSELGHTEAFF
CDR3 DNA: TGTGCCAGCAGTGAACTGGGGCACACTGAAGCTTTCTTT

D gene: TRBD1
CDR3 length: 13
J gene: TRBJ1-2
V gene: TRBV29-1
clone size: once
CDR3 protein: CSVLDRFGYGYTF
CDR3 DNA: TGCAGCGTCCTGGACAGGTTCGGCTATGGCTACACCTTC

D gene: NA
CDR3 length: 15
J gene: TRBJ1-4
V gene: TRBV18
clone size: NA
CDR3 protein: CASSPHRDPGEKLFF
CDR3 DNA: TGTGCCAGCTCACCACACCGGGATCCAGGGGAAAAACTGTTTTTT

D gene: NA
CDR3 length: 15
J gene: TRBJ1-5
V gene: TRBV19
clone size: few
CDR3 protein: CASSDLPVSNQPQHF
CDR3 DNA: TGTGCCAGTAGCGATCTGCCAGTTAGCAATCAGCCCCAGCATTTT

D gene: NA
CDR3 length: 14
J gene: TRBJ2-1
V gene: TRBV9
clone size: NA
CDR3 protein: CASSRGPSNNEQFF
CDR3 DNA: TGTGCCAGCTCGAGGGGACCCTCCAACAATGAGCAGTTCTTC

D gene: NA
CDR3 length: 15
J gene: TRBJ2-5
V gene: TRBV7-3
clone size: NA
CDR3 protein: CASSLATGTRETQYF
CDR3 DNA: TGTGCCAGCAGCTTAGCAACAGGGACTCGAGAGACCCAGTACTTC

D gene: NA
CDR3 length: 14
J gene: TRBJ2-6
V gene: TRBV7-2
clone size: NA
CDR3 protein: CASTNPGQPREMTF
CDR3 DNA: TGTGCCAGCACCAATCCCGGACAGCCGCGGGAGATGACTTTC

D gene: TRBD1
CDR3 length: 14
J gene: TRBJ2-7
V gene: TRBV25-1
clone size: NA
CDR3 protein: CASTSDRGAVEQYF
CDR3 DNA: TGTGCCAGCACCTCGGACAGGGGAGCGGTGGAGCAGTACTTC

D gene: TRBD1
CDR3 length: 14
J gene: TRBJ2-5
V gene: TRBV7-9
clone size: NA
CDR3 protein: CASSLDRWEETQYF
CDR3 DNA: TGTGCCAGCAGCTTGGACAGGTGGGAAGAGACCCAGTACTTC

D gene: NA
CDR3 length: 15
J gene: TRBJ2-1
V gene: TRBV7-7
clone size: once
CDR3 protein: CASSLGAGSYNEQFF
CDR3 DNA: TGTGCTAGCAGCTTAGGCGCGGGTTCCTACAATGAGCAGTTCTTC

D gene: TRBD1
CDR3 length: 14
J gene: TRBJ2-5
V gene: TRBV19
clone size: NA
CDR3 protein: CASSITGGQETQYF
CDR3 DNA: TGTGCCAGTAGTATTACAGGGGGGCAAGAGACCCAGTACTTC

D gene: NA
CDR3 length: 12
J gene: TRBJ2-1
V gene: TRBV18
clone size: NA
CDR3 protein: CASSQRTNEQFF
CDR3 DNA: TGTGCCAGCTCTCAGCGAACCAATGAGCAGTTCTTC

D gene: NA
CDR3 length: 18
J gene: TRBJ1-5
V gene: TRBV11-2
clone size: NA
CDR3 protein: CASSLIRASKGSNQPQHF
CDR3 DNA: TGTGCCAGCAGTCTCATCCGGGCTTCCAAAGGCAGCAATCAGCCCCAGCATTTT

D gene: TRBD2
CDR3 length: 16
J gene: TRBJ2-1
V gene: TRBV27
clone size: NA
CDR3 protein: CASSLRLAGANNEQFF
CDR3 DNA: TGTGCCAGCAGTTTGAGACTAGCGGGGGCCAACAATGAGCAGTTCTTC

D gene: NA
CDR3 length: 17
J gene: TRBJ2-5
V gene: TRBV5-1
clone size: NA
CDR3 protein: CASSPGSSGLAQETQYF
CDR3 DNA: TGCGCCAGCAGTCCCGGGTCCTCCGGTTTGGCCCAAGAGACCCAGTACTTC

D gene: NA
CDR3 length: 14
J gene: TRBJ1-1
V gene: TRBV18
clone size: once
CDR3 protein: CASSPSWGDTEAFF
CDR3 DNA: TGTGCCAGCTCACCCTCATGGGGGGACACTGAAGCTTTCTTT

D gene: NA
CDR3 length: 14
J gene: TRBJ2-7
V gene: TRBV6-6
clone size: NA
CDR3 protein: CASTHPNLYYEQYF
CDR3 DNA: TGTGCCAGCACCCACCCCAACCTATACTACGAGCAGTACTTC

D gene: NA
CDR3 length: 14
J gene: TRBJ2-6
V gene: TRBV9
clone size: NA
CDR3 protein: CASSSDSGANVLTF
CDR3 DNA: TGTGCCAGCAGCTCGGACTCTGGGGCCAACGTCCTGACTTTC

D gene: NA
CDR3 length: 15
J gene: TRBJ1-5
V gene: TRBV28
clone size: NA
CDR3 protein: CASSLVRGAYQPQHF
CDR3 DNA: TGTGCCAGCAGTTTGGTAAGGGGGGCCTATCAGCCCCAGCATTTT

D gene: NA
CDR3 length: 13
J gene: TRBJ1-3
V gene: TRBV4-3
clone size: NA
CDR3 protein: CASSQDSKDTIYF
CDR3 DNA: TGCGCCAGCAGCCAAGATTCTAAGGACACCATATATTTT

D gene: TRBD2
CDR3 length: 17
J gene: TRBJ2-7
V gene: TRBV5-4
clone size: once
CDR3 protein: CASSQAKGASGSYEQYF
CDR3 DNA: TGTGCCAGCAGCCAGGCAAAGGGGGCTAGCGGGAGCTACGAGCAGTACTTC

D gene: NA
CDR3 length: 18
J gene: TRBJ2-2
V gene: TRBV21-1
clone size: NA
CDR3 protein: CASSKAEVSVAVTGELFF
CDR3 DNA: TGTGCCAGCAGCAAAGCTGAGGTTAGTGTAGCAGTTACCGGGGAGCTGTTTTTT

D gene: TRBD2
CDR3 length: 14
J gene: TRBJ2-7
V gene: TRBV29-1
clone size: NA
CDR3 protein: CSAKRTSGTYEQYF
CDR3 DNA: TGCAGCGCCAAACGGACTAGCGGTACCTACGAGCAGTACTTC

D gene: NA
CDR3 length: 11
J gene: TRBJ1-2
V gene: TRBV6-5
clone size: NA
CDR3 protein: CASSSRGGYTF
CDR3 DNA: TGTGCCAGCAGCTCCAGGGGAGGCTACACCTTC

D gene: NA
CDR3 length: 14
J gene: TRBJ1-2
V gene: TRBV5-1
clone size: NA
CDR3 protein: CASSLASGAGGYTF
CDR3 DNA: TGCGCCAGCAGCTTGGCTTCCGGGGCGGGTGGCTACACCTTC

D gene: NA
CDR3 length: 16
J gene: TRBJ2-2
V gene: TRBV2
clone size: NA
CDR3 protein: CASSKPQGTNTGELFF
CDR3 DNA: TGTGCCAGCAGTAAACCCCAGGGGACGAACACCGGGGAGCTGTTTTTT

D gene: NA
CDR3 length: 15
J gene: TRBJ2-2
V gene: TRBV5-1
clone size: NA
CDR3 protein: CASSLDGRQTGELFF
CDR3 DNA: TGCGCCAGCAGCTTGGACGGGAGACAAACCGGGGAGCTGTTTTTT

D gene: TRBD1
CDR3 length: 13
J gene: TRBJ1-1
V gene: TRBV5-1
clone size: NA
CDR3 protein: CASSSTGHTEAFF
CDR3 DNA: TGCGCCAGCAGCTCGACAGGGCATACTGAAGCTTTCTTT

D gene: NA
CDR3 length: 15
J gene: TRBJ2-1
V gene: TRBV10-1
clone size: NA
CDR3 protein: CASSPRPRAGNEQFF
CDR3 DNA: TGCGCCAGCAGCCCCCGTCCCCGGGCGGGTAATGAGCAGTTCTTC

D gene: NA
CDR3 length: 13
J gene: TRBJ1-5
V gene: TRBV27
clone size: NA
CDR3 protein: CASNCTLNQPQHF
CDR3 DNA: TGTGCCAGCAATTGCACTTTAAATCAGCCCCAGCATTTT

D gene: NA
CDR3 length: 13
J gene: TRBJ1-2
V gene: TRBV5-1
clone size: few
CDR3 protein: CASTLGRGDGYTF
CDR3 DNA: TGCGCCAGCACCCTTGGCCGGGGGGATGGCTACACCTTC

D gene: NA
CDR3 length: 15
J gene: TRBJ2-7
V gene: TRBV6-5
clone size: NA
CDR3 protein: CASSRLQVRGSEQYF
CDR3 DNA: TGTGCCAGCAGCCGTTTACAAGTGAGGGGTAGCGAGCAGTACTTC

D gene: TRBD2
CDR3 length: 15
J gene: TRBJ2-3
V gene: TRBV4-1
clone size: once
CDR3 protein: CASNLLAGGPDTQYF
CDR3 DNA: TGCGCCAGCAACCTCCTAGCGGGAGGTCCCGATACGCAGTATTTT

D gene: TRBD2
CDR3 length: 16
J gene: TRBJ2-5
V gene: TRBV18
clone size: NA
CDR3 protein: CASSRLRTSGEETQYF
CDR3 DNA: TGTGCCAGCTCACGGTTAAGGACTAGCGGCGAAGAGACCCAGTACTTC

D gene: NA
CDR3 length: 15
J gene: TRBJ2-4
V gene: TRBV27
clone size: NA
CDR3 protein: CASKDVRKTKNIQYF
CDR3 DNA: TGTGCCAGCAAGGACGTCAGAAAGACCAAAAACATTCAGTACTTC